One T cell receptor beta chain is described in this entry. The antigen remains unidentified. These data belong to a study of cytomegalovirus exposure and HLA in healthy donors. Findings of the study overall: The later analysis indicated that the majority of CMV-associated TCR beta chains appeared HLA-restricted.

60 Vbeta and 13 Jbeta primers were used in PCR. In the original workflow: A later analysis counted around 74 million unique TCR beta chains, roughly 11 million shared. Data came from immunoSEQ multiplex PCR; TCRdb stores just in-frame clones and leaves some out. The DNA gave D and trimming, while V, J and clone size come from that table. This table has about 130,000 clones, 60% to 80% appearing once. CDR3 length equals 15 residues. CDR1 and CDR2 from the germline V gene are SGHRS and YFSETQ. V lost 3 bases and J lost 0; bases outside the gene matches: 1. Sequencing was done on a sample of PBMCs. The V gene is TRBV5-1, the J gene TRBJ1-4; 8 bases align to TRBD1. The origin of this receptor is a man aged 25-45 years in good health and CMV-seronegative. The CDR3 loop reads CASSSQGATNEKLFF. The DNA for the CDR3 is TGCGCCAGCAGCTCACAGGGGGCAACTAATGAAAAACTGTTTTTT.